These T cell receptor beta chains were read from a single sample in a study of cytomegalovirus exposure and HLA in healthy donors. The table came from immunoSEQ multiplex PCR; TCRdb's copy has only in-frame clones and leaves some out. The profile shows roughly 170,000 clones, roughly four fifths of them singletons. The material sequenced was PBMCs. Receptors were obtained from a man aged 50-60 years in good health and CMV-seronegative. Both conserved end residues are part of each CDR3. Each record gives: clone size, CDR3 length, J gene, D gene, V gene, CDR3 DNA, CDR3 protein. D genes are given only for firm matches. Size is omitted from some rows. Given values are once, few, many or a class for expanded clones.

>few|14|TRBJ2-7|TRBD1|TRBV11-1
TGTGCCAGCAGCCCCCCGCAGGGGGCGCGCGAGCAGTACTTC
CASSPPQGAREQYF
>.|14|TRBJ1-1|TRBD1|TRBV9
TGTGCCAGCAGCGAGAGACAGGGGGGCACTGAAGCTTTCTTT
CASSERQGGTEAFF
>.|13|TRBJ2-7|.|TRBV7-3
TGTGCCAGCAGCCGCGGACTTTCCTACGAGCAGTACTTC
CASSRGLSYEQYF
>.|13|TRBJ2-3|.|TRBV19
TGTGCCAGTAGTCATCCGGGGAAAGATACGCAGTATTTT
CASSHPGKDTQYF
>few|14|TRBJ2-5|.|TRBV9
TGTGCCAGCAGCCCATTAATACAGGGAGAGACCCAGTACTTC
CASSPLIQGETQYF
>.|12|TRBJ1-2|TRBD1|TRBV27
TGTGCCAGTGGACAGGGGGCTTACGGCTACACCTTC
CASGQGAYGYTF
>.|16|TRBJ2-7|TRBD1|TRBV4-3
TGCGCCAGCAGCCACGCTGCCGGGACAGGGCCCCACGAGCAGTACTTC
CASSHAAGTGPHEQYF
>.|18|TRBJ2-1|TRBD2|TRBV10-3
TGTGCCATCTCGGCTCCGGGCGGGAGAGCCCTGAACTACAATGAGCAGTTCTTC
CAISAPGGRALNYNEQFF
>few|15|TRBJ1-2|.|TRBV5-4
TGTGCCAGCACTAGGACGGGGGGACAACACTATGGCTACACCTTC
CASTRTGGQHYGYTF
>.|13|TRBJ2-7|.|TRBV4-1
TGCGCCAGCAGCCCAGGACATTTCTACGAGCAGTACTTC
CASSPGHFYEQYF
>.|14|TRBJ1-2|TRBD1|TRBV9
TGTGCCAGCAGCGTCAGGGGGGATTCTGGTGGCTACACCTTC
CASSVRGDSGGYTF
>.|15|TRBJ2-7|.|TRBV7-2
TGTGCCAGCAGCTCCAGACCTCAGGGGTGGGGCGAGCAGTACTTC
CASSSRPQGWGEQYF
>once|16|TRBJ2-4|TRBD2|TRBV4-3
TGCGCCAGCAGCCTCACTCCTAGCGGGAGCCAAAACATTCAGTACTTC
CASSLTPSGSQNIQYF
>.|15|TRBJ2-1|TRBD1|TRBV27
TGTGCCAGCAGTCGACAGGGGGCGGTGAACAATGAGCAGTTCTTC
CASSRQGAVNNEQFF
>.|13|TRBJ2-1|.|TRBV6-6
TGTGCCAGCACTAAGATATCCTACAATGAGCAGTTCTTC
CASTKISYNEQFF
>.|16|TRBJ1-1|.|TRBV21-1
TGTGCCAGCAGCAAAGACGTCCGGGTTGGAAACACTGAAGCTTTCTTT
CASSKDVRVGNTEAFF
>.|13|TRBJ1-1|.|TRBV29-1
TGCAGCGCCCTTATCAGGGTAAACACTGAAGCTTTCTTT
CSALIRVNTEAFF
>.|13|TRBJ2-7|.|TRBV25-1
TGTGCCAGCAGTGAACCCCCTTCCTACGAGCAGTACTTC
CASSEPPSYEQYF
>.|12|TRBJ1-1|.|TRBV28
TGTGCCAGCAGTTCGCCCAGGGAAGGAGCTTTCTTT
CASSSPREGAFF
>.|17|TRBJ2-7|TRBD1|TRBV5-4
TGTGCCAGCAGCTTCCCTCCGGGACAGGGGGCTTTCTACGAGCAGTACTTC
CASSFPPGQGAFYEQYF
>.|15|TRBJ2-4|TRBD2|TRBV7-2
TGTGCCAGCAGCGCAGAGCGGGGGACCAAAAACATTCAGTACTTC
CASSAERGTKNIQYF
>once|15|TRBJ2-2|.|TRBV5-6
TGTGCCAGCAGCAATACCCAGGCACCCACCGGGGAGCTGTTTTTT
CASSNTQAPTGELFF
>few|13|TRBJ2-7|TRBD2|TRBV10-1
TGCGCCAGCCGTGGGACTAGCGGCTACGAGCAGTACTTC
CASRGTSGYEQYF
>.|15|TRBJ2-1|TRBD2|TRBV19
TGTGCCAGTAGTCCCGGGACTAGCGGAAACAATGAGCAGTTCTTC
CASSPGTSGNNEQFF
>once|16|TRBJ2-2|.|TRBV19
TGTGCCAGTAGTAAAGGGGCGGGGACGAACACCGGGGAGCTGTTTTTT
CASSKGAGTNTGELFF
>.|17|TRBJ1-6|.|TRBV19
TGTGCCAGTAGTATGGAGACAGCCCAGAGATATAATTCACCCCTCCACTTT
CASSMETAQRYNSPLHF
>once|16|TRBJ2-1|TRBD2|TRBV2
TGTGCCAGCAGTAGTGGGCGACTAGCGGGAGGCATTGAGCAGTTCTTC
CASSSGRLAGGIEQFF
>.|15|TRBJ2-1|TRBD2|TRBV5-4
TGTGCCAGCAGCTTAATGACTAGCGGAATTGATGAGCAGTTCTTC
CASSLMTSGIDEQFF
>.|18|TRBJ2-1|.|TRBV7-6
TGTGCCAGCAGCCTCGACGGAATAGGACGGGGAAGCTACGATGAGCAGTTCTTC
CASSLDGIGRGSYDEQFF
>once|14|TRBJ2-7|TRBD1|TRBV6-1
TGTGCCAGCCTTCCGGGACAGGGGGCCTACGAGCAGTACTTC
CASLPGQGAYEQYF
>once|14|TRBJ2-5|.|TRBV19
.
CASSILAGKETQYF
>.|13|TRBJ1-1|.|TRBV28
TGTGCCAGCACGGGACTCCGGAGGACTGAAGCTTTCTTT
CASTGLRRTEAFF
>.|16|TRBJ2-3|TRBD2|TRBV7-3
TGTGCCAGCAGCTTGGCTAGCGGGGCGACCCCAGATACGCAGTATTTT
CASSLASGATPDTQYF
>.|20|TRBJ1-1|TRBD1|TRBV4-2
TGTGCCAGCAGCCAAGATAAAACAGGGGCACTCCTCTATAGGAACACTGAAGCTTTCTTT
CASSQDKTGALLYRNTEAFF
>.|13|TRBJ2-5|.|TRBV11-2
TGTGCCAGCAGCTTAAGACTTAAAAAGACCCAGTACTTC
CASSLRLKKTQYF
>once|11|TRBJ2-7|.|TRBV6-5
TGTGCCAGCAGCAGCGGTGCCGAGCAGTACTTC
CASSSGAEQYF
>.|18|TRBJ1-5|.|TRBV4-2
TGTGCCAGCAGCCCCTATATAGGACAGTATGATAGCAATCAGCCCCAGCATTTT
CASSPYIGQYDSNQPQHF
>.|14|TRBJ2-1|.|TRBV4-1
TGCGCCAGCAGCCAAGACACGCAGTACAATGAGCAGTTCTTC
CASSQDTQYNEQFF
>.|15|TRBJ2-4|.|TRBV7-2
TGTGCCAGCAGCTTGAGTCAGCCAGGGAGGAACATTCAGTACTTC
CASSLSQPGRNIQYF
>.|16|TRBJ2-5|TRBD1|TRBV5-1
TGCGCCAGCAGCCGAAGGACAGGACAGGTAGGAGAGACCCAGTACTTC
CASSRRTGQVGETQYF
>.|15|TRBJ2-5|.|TRBV4-1
TGCGCCAGCAGCCAAGATCGGGACACGGCTCCTACCCAGTACTTC
CASSQDRDTAPTQYF